Described below is a single T cell receptor (beta chain) sequence and its context. This clonotype showed up just a few times. What this receptor recognizes is not known. Base-call qualities are not available, and no considerably larger clone is one nucleotide away. The data were taken from a study of T cells in Graves' hyperthyroidism and ophthalmopathy (dated by TCRdb to about 2019). Concerning the study at large: Peripheral blood was collected at initial diagnosis, before any treatment. To identify TCR V-J signatures that set the groups apart, the researchers used a discovery cohort of more than 95 patients, made up of approximately 43 with Graves' ophthalmopathy and some 56 with stable Graves' hyperthyroidism. Whether ophthalmopathy could be predicted prospectively was tested in an independent validation cohort made up of about 20 hyperthyroidism patients plus 17 patients who later progressed to ophthalmopathy. The 85 to 100 discovery patients were randomly split 7:3 into training and test sets. Thyroid tissue and blood T-cell repertoires from more than 5 Graves' hyperthyroidism patients were also compared in the study. Once sampling was done, hyperthyroidism patients were given methimazole at a starting dose of 30 mg daily, whereas ophthalmopathy patients were given high-dose intravenous methylprednisolone. TCR Vbeta CDR3 sequencing of roughly 140 peripheral blood samples (43 ophthalmopathy, 75 to 80 hyperthyroidism and roughly 17 progressor patients) is reported in the paper.

Stable Graves' hyperthyroidism was defined as no progression to ophthalmopathy during 18 months of follow-up. Hyperthyroidism patients were aged 18 to 65 years and newly diagnosed, with disease duration of less than 2 months. The study excluded patients with uncontrolled infections, other autoimmune diseases, pregnancy or lactation. Clinical symptoms, serum thyroxine and TRAb, thyroid ultrasound, and orbital computed tomography formed the basis for the diagnoses. Ficoll-Paque density gradient centrifugation was used to isolate PBMCs from 9.5 to 10 ml of fresh peripheral blood. Total RNA was extracted with Trizol reagent, and quality was checked on an Agilent 2100 Bioanalyzer. TCR beta CDR3 regions were amplified from RNA transcripts. A first-round RT-PCR of the TCR CDR3 used the HTBI primer set with the Qiagen OneStep RT-PCR kit. Libraries were constructed in a second round of multiplex PCR, after which size selection and purification were performed. Libraries were sequenced paired-end with 100 bp reads on an Illumina HiSeq2000. The authors' pipeline ran thus. SOAPnuke was used to process the raw data, with reads discarded if the reads contained adapters or uncalled bases, had a mean Phred below 15, or lacked an exact constant-primer or identifier match. High-quality paired reads were merged using COPE v1.2.5, and each unique nucleotide sequence was defined as a clonotype. MiTCR v1.1 was used to align the clonotypes against IMGT TRBV, TRBD and TRBJ reference segments. Only V-J combinations with frequency above 0.0001, covering 99% to 99.2% of repertoires, were analysed. The TCS score was defined as the ratio of F50 (clonal expansion) to E x V (chaos), calculated using BLOSUM62-based TCRdist between CDR3 peptides within each V-J. Welch's t-statistics and random forest reduced around 550 V-J features to under 15, which were used in a naive Bayes classifier (R e1071). The public reads were reprocessed in TCRdb via fastp at Q25 and MiXCR, keeping in-frame beta chains. Identical CDR3 protein sequences are pooled into one entry, listed with their most common genes and DNA. In this record, the V and J calls reflect TCRdb's handling and not the investigators' own analysis. This sample comprises about 740,000 distinct CDR3 sequences, about 15% of them detected only once. In total, the top ten clones hold 10% to 13% of the sample.

What the authors observed across the whole study: Most expanded thyroid clonotypes (frequency above 0.001) were also detected in blood, suggesting blood repertoires may reflect thyroid immune responses. No statistical method was used to set the sample size in advance, and investigators knew the group allocation. In validation, the model predicted progression to ophthalmopathy a median of 6.5 months before onset, with 65% to 71% sensitivity and 72.22% specificity. Ophthalmopathy was separated from stable hyperthyroidism by a 13 V-J signature model, with around 90% sensitivity and about 81% specificity obtained in cross-validation and 80%/75% obtained in testing.

The CDR3 goes from the cysteine to the phenylalanine over 15 residues. Only the CDR3 portion is preserved as DNA: 45 bases, with reading frame beginning at the first base. As encoded in the germline V gene, CDR1 is ENHRY while CDR2 is SYGVKD. Relative to germline, V is missing 2 bases and J is missing 5 bases, with 6 bases of the junction outside any gene match. The receptor chain draws on TRBV10-3 and TRBJ2-3; 8 central nucleotides agree with TRBD1. The TCR originated in a woman aged 18-30 years with Graves' hyperthyroidism. Material for sequencing was blood. The DNA sequence is given as TGTGCCATCAGTGAGACGTACGACAGGGGAGATACGCAGTATTTT. It is translated as CAISETYDRGDTQYF.